The clone carrying this T cell receptor beta chain showed up many times. Its antigen remains unknown. Out of roughly 10 ml of fresh peripheral blood came the PBMCs. The CDR3 extends over 13 amino acids. Germline V CDR1 and CDR2: ENHRY, SYGVKD. Trimming removed 6 bases at V and 3 bases at J, with 12 bases between. The sample comes from a study of T cells in Graves' hyperthyroidism and ophthalmopathy. The TCR beta CDR3 regions underwent amplification using RNA transcripts as the source. HTBI primers drove first-round RT-PCR of the TCR CDR3. One entry per CDR3 protein results from TCRdb running MiXCR on the multiplex PCR reads. Among about 400,000 distinct CDR3 sequences listed, around 25% were seen once. Study-wide results and caveats: Onset of ophthalmopathy came a median about 6.5 months after the model predicted it. Peripheral blood also featured most of the thyroid clonotypes expanded above 0.001.

This receptor was taken from a man between 45 and 60 years old with Graves' hyperthyroidism. The sample consisted of blood. V and J are TRBV10-3 and TRBJ2-7; D may be TRBD2 (6 bases). The CDR3 sequence: CAIRGGLGYEQYF. CDR3 DNA sequence: TGTGCCATCAGGGGGGGACTGGGCTACGAGCAGTACTTC.